This entry lists 18 T cell receptor beta chains sequenced from one sample in a study of T cell repertoires in ileal Crohn's disease. Repertoires were generated with immunoSEQ multiplex PCR, while TCRdb's copy carries only in-frame clones and drops some. This sample has roughly 16,000 clones, with about 92% found just once. The source material was ileal tissue. These receptors all come from an adult with Crohn's disease.

The chain links TRBV2 to TRBJ1-1, with 9 bases that match TRBD1. V lost 6 bases and J lost 5; bases outside the gene matches: 10. The CDR3 has 15 amino acids. Germline CDR1 and CDR2: SNHLY and FYNNEI. CDR3 residues: CASRGAQGAGTEAFF. The CDR3 DNA follows: TGTGCCAGCAGGGGGGCACAGGGGGCGGGGACTGAAGCTTTCTTT.

V gene TRBV28 combines with J gene TRBJ2-1; perhaps TRBD1 as D (6 bases). Trimming shortened V by 3 bases and J by 5 bases, and 11 bases separated the two germline ends. Germline assignment: CDR1 MDHEN and CDR2 SYDVKM. The CDR3 sequence is 14 residues long. The CDR3 nucleotides are TGTGCCAGCAGTTTGACAGGACCGCACAATGAGCAGTTCTTC. Translation: CASSLTGPHNEQFF.

V is TRBV10-3 and J is TRBJ2-7; D is ambiguous. The V gene lost 0 bases and the J gene lost 7 bases, with 10 bases spanning the gap. This CDR3 has 13 amino acids. The germline V gene encodes CDR1 ENHRY and CDR2 SYGVKD. CDR3 in amino acids: CAISESLLREQYF. CDR3 nucleotide sequence: TGTGCCATCAGTGAGTCCTTACTGAGGGAGCAGTACTTC.

This chain's CDR3 is CASSLYRGATYEQYF. CDR3 sequence (DNA): TGTGCCAGCAGCTTGTATCGGGGGGCGACCTACGAGCAGTACTTC. J is TRBJ2-5 and V is TRBV5-6, with a tentative D call TRBD2 (7 bases). The J call may be mistaken, given a closer DNA end match to TRBJ2-7. CDR3 size: 15 residues. From germline, CDR1 is SGHDT and CDR2 YYEEEE.

The chain has TRBV15 and TRBJ1-2; D gene unclear. Trimming pared 0 bases from V and 1 base from J, leaving 18 bases between. CDR3 length equals 18 residues. Germline lookup yields CDR1 LNHNV and CDR2 YYDKDF (reference sequence). CDR3 sequence reads: CATSRDLLASGFNYGYTF. In nucleotides, the CDR3 is TGTGCCACCAGCAGAGATCTTTTGGCGTCAGGCTTTAACTATGGCTACACCTTC.

This chain connects TRBV7-9 to TRBJ2-1; maybe TRBD1 (6 bases). The germline V and J ends were trimmed by 1 base and 9 bases, with 19 bases remaining between them. Germline CDR1 reads SEHNR; CDR2 reads FQNEAQ (reference sequence). The length of the CDR3 is 16 residues. The CDR3 bases are TGTGCCAGCAGCTTAGTAGGGACAACCCTGAGGCGTGAGCAGTTCTTC. This encodes CASSLVGTTLRREQFF.

V and J are TRBV30 and TRBJ2-3; 9 bases line up with TRBD2. In germline, CDR1 is GTSNPN, CDR2 SVGIG (reference sequence). Losses at the gene ends were 6 bases for V and 2 bases for J; bases not matched to a gene: 6. This CDR3 contains 14 residues. The CDR3 spells CACSSGVITDTQYF. The CDR3 nucleotides read TGTGCCTGTTCTAGCGGGGTAATCACAGATACGCAGTATTTT.

J is TRBJ2-5 and V is TRBV2; TRBD2 matches 13 bases. After removal of 4 bases from V and 5 bases from J, the junction contained 7 bases not matched to a gene. Germline CDR1 SNHLY, CDR2 FYNNEI. CDR3 length: 16 residues. CDR3 protein: CASSVGLAGAGETQYF. The CDR3 nucleotides read TGTGCCAGCAGTGTTGGACTAGCGGGGGCTGGGGAGACCCAGTACTTC.

The rearrangement links TRBV10-3 to TRBJ2-3, with a possible D match to TRBD2 (5 bases). This CDR3 comprises 14 residues. V lost 3 bases to trimming and J lost 1 base, with 8 bases between them. Looked up from germline, CDR1 is ENHRY and CDR2 is SYGVKD. Written as DNA, the CDR3 is TGTGCCATCAGTGATGCCGGGGGCACAGATACGCAGTATTTT. This gives the protein CAISDAGGTDTQYF.

The CDR3 DNA reads as TGTGCCAGCAGCCAAGGGACAGGCATCACAGATACGCAGTATTTT. Its protein product is CASSQGTGITDTQYF. J is TRBJ2-3 and V is TRBV5-6, with 8 nucleotides matching TRBD1. Trimming took 4 bases from V and 2 from J; bases not matched to a gene: 6. The CDR3 runs to 15 residues. Germline lookup yields CDR1 SGHDT and CDR2 YYEEEE.

The rearrangement uses TRBV27 and TRBJ1-1; D is possibly TRBD1 (6 bases). V was cut by 6 bases and J by 2 bases, with 10 bases left in between. The CDR3 runs 13 residues. CDR1 and CDR2 from the germline V gene are MNHEY and SMNVEV (reference sequence). The CDR3 region is CASSWTENTEAFF. CDR3 nucleotides: TGTGCCAGCAGCTGGACAGAAAACACTGAAGCTTTCTTT.

The V gene is TRBV29-1, the J gene TRBJ1-1; TRBD1 might be the D (6 bases). V was trimmed by 6 bases and J by 4 bases, leaving 15 bases between them. This CDR3 region has 13 residues. Germline CDR1 is SQVTM and CDR2 is ANQGSEA. The CDR3 loop is CSVGLNRATEAFF. CDR3 nucleotides: TGCAGCGTGGGTCTTAACAGGGCCACTGAAGCTTTCTTT. The variable domain in full, with the rest retrieved from reference TRBV29-1 and TRBJ1-1, is SAVISQKPSRDICQRGTSLTIQCQVDSQVTMMFWYRQQPGQSLTLIATANQGSEATYESGFVIDKFPISRPNLTFSTLTVSNMSPEDSSIYLCSVGLNRATEAFFGQGTRLTVV.

V is TRBV6-1 and J is TRBJ2-5, with 9 bases that match TRBD2. Germline V lookup: CDR1 MNHNS, CDR2 SASEGT. This CDR3 has 15 residues. With 6 bases clipped from V and 1 base from J, the junction kept 6 bases outside the gene matches. Here the CDR3 DNA reads TGTGCCAGCAGCTATAGCGGGGGACCCCAAGAGACCCAGTACTTC. Protein sequence: CASSYSGGPQETQYF.

The chain employs TRBV25-1 and TRBJ2-5; TRBD1 matches at 7 bases. The CDR3 totals 16 residues. The junction had 11 bases not matched to a gene; V was cut back by 2 bases and J by 5 bases. Germline CDR1 MGHDK, CDR2 SYGVNS. Here the CDR3 reads CASSEVRGTGVETQYF. CDR3 DNA sequence: TGTGCCAGCAGTGAAGTAAGGGGAACAGGGGTCGAGACCCAGTACTTC. Full variable domain (missing parts from reference TRBV25-1 and TRBJ2-5): EADIYQTPRYLVIGTGKKITLECSQTMGHDKMYWYQQDPGMELHLIHYSYGVNSTEKGDLSSESTVSRIRTEHFPLTLESARPSHTSQYLCASSEVRGTGVETQYFGPGTRLLVL.

In this sample, this clone turned up a few times. The rearrangement uses TRBV9 and TRBJ2-7, with D perhaps TRBD2 (7 bases). V was shortened by 1 base and J by 4 bases, with 15 bases between the two germline ends. This CDR3 contains 15 residues. Germline CDR1 is SGDLS and CDR2 is YYNGEE. CDR3 DNA sequence: TGTGCCAGCAGCGTATCACCGGCGGGGGCTTACGAGCAGTACTTC. This sequence encodes CASSVSPAGAYEQYF.

The V call is TRBV13, the J call TRBJ2-7, with TRBD2 identical over 9 bases. V shed 3 bases and J 1 base; nucleotides not matched to a gene: 1. CDR3 length: 14 amino acids. Germline CDR1 PRHDT, CDR2 FYEKMQ (reference sequence). This CDR3 reads CASSFSGGSYEQYF. The CDR3 DNA sequence: TGTGCCAGCAGCTTTAGCGGGGGTTCCTACGAGCAGTACTTC.

The chain has TRBV6-6 and TRBJ1-1; a possible D gene is TRBD1 (6 bases). In germline, CDR1 is MNHNY, CDR2 SVGAGI (reference sequence). This CDR3 is 14 amino acids long. Deletions cut 6 bases from V and 8 bases from J, with 19 bases between. CDR3 in amino acids: CASSHKGVRTEAFF. CDR3 in DNA: TGTGCCAGCAGCCACAAGGGGGTGAGGACCGAAGCTTTCTTT.

CDR3 residues: CASSGQRNQPQHF. DNA for the CDR3: TGTGCCAGCAGCGGACAGCGCAATCAGCCCCAGCATTTT. The chain employs TRBV7-3 and TRBJ1-5; D possibly corresponds to TRBD1 (6 bases). The germline V gene has CDR1 SGHTA and CDR2 FQGTGA. CDR3 length equals 13 residues. Deletions cut 5 bases from V and 2 bases from J, with 7 bases between.